The text below deals with one T cell receptor beta chain. This sample is drawn from a study of blood T cell repertoires in COVID-19. Everyone who took part was 18 to 89 years old, and they came from 20 to 25 US areas. The V and J ends lost 3 bases and 5 bases, in that order; junction bases with no gene match: 7. Germline V gene lookup returns CDR1 SGDLS and CDR2 YYNGEE. The length of the CDR3 is 16 residues. Profiling relied on immunoSEQ multiplex PCR, and the TCRdb table lists in-frame clones only, not all of them. Here the sample spans under 350,000 clones, roughly 85% being singletons. The genes are TRBV9 and TRBJ1-6; 8 nucleotides line up with TRBD1. Sequenced input: PBMCs or T cells enriched from blood (not recorded which). The receptor comes from a woman aged 40 to 50 with acute COVID-19. The CDR3, as DNA: TGTGCCAGCAGCGCACCCCCGGGACAGGATAATTCACCCCTCCACTTT. Amino acid sequence: CASSAPPGQDNSPLHF.